This T cell receptor (beta chain) was sequenced in a study of Ad26.COV2.S vaccination and SARS-CoV-2 variants. The study's findings and limits: Researchers reported similar non-spike TCR breadth in vaccine and placebo recipients.

Sequencing used immunoSEQ multiplex PCR; TCRdb keeps in-frame clones, though not all of them. The sample yields 440,000 or so clones, 92% seen once. To note about this clone: Its target is unknown.

Germline trimming cut 2 bases from V and 1 base from J; bases unmatched to any gene: 3. Germline CDR1 is SGHTA and CDR2 is FQGNSA. The CDR3 covers 16 residues. The sample's treatment: roughly 20 received Ad26.COV2.S at low or high dose, single or two shots; five or six received placebo; per-sample allocation not given. Samples were taken on day 63 after the first vaccine or placebo injection. In Boston, an adult donor aged 18-55 years took part. The chain couples TRBV7-2 to TRBJ2-5; 11 bases agree with TRBD2. Sample: peripheral blood, taken in a trial of Ad26.COV2.S vaccine versus placebo. The TCR was taken from a person between 18 and 65 years old who received the Ad26.COV2.S COVID-19 vaccine or a placebo. CDR3 amino acids: CASSLWGTSGQETQYF. The CDR3 DNA sequence: TGTGCCAGCAGCTTATGGGGGACTAGCGGCCAAGAGACCCAGTACTTC.